This entry describes one T cell receptor (beta chain). As originally analysed: Estimation of nucleated cell counts was performed using reference gene primer amplification. Some clones are missing from TCRdb's copy, which holds only in-frame ones; the method was immunoSEQ multiplex PCR. The DNA gave D and trimming, while V, J and clone size come from that table. The table shows 150,000 to 180,000 clones, with around 74% occurring only once. These data originate in a study of blood T cell repertoires in COVID-19. As for the study in general: The origin of the acute and convalescent COVID-19 samples was the United States, Italy and Spain.

After removal of 5 bases from V and 5 bases from J, the junction contained 3 bases not matched to a gene. The germline V gene encodes CDR1 SGHVS and CDR2 FNYEAQ. The CDR3 length is 14 residues. This receptor was obtained from a woman of 80 years or more with acute or convalescent COVID-19. The J gene is TRBJ2-3, the V gene TRBV7-6, with 11 nucleotides matching TRBD2. Sequencing was done on a sample of peripheral blood. The CDR3 protein is CASSPGTSGDTQYF. CDR3 in DNA: TGTGCCAGCAGCCCAGGGACTAGCGGAGATACGCAGTATTTT.